The following is a T cell receptor beta chain sequence with its context. Looked up from germline, CDR1 is SGHAT and CDR2 is FQNNGV. The CDR3 totals 15 residues. Trimming shortened V by 6 bases and J by 2 bases, and 14 bases separated the two germline ends. Assay used: immunoSEQ multiplex PCR; TCRdb lists only in-frame clones, some missing. The data hold roughly 190,000 clones, with around 89% observed a single time. The sample is drawn from a study of blood T cell repertoires in COVID-19. Cohort placement rested on clinical history that participants reported themselves. The source material was PBMCs or T cells enriched from blood (not recorded which). This sequence joins TRBV11-2 and TRBJ2-1, with TRBD2 as a possible D gene (5 bases). The receptor was derived from a woman in her late teens or twenties who had recovered from COVID-19. DNA for the CDR3: TGTGCCAGCAGTTTACTGACCGGGACCTACAATGAGCAGTTCTTC. Residues: CASSLLTGTYNEQFF.